This record concerns one T cell receptor beta chain sequence. As yet, its antigen is unknown. Method: immunoSEQ multiplex PCR; TCRdb's copy keeps in-frame clones and lacks some. The table lists 30,000 to 40,000 clones, approximately 82% of them singletons. This sample was taken from a study of STAT5B mutations in CD4+ large granular lymphocyte leukemia. The V gene lost 1 base and the J gene lost 7 bases, with 14 bases spanning the gap. The length of the CDR3 is 15 residues. Per the germline V gene, CDR1 is LNHDA and CDR2 is SQIVND (reference sequence). Study observations and caveats: No patients shared main leukemic clonotypes, though around 27% appeared at low frequency elsewhere. Higher CD4+ than CD8+ T-LGLL clonality might reflect small sample size.

Specimen: CD4+ T cells from blood buffy coats. This TCR came from a human donor in good health. The genes are TRBV19 and TRBJ2-1; D possibly corresponds to TRBD2 (5 bases). The CDR3 nucleotides are TGTGCCAGTAGTATAGCAGCAGGTCCGGGGAATGAGCAGTTCTTC. This encodes CASSIAAGPGNEQFF.